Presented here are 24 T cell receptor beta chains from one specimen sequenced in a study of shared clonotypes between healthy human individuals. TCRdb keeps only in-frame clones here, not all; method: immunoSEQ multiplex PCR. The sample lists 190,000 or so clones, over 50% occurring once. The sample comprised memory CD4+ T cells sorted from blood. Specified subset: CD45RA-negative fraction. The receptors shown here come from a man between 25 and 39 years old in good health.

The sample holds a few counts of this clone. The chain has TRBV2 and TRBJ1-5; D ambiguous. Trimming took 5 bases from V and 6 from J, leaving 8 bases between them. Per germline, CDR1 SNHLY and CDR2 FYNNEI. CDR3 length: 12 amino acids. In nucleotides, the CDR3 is TGTGCCAGCAGTCCTCAGGCTCAGCCCCAGCATTTT. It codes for CASSPQAQPQHF.

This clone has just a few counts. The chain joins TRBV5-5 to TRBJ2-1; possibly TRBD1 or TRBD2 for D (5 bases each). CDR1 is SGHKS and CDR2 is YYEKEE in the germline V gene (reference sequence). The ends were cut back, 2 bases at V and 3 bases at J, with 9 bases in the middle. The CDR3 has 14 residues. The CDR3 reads CASSLMGDYNEQFF. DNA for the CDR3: TGTGCCAGCAGCTTAATGGGGGACTACAATGAGCAGTTCTTC.

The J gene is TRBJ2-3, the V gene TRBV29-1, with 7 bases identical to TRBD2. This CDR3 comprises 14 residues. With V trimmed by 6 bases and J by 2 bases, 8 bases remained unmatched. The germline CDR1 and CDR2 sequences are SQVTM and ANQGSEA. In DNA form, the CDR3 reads TGCAGCGTGGCATCAGCGGGACCCACAGATACGCAGTATTTT. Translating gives CSVASAGPTDTQYF.

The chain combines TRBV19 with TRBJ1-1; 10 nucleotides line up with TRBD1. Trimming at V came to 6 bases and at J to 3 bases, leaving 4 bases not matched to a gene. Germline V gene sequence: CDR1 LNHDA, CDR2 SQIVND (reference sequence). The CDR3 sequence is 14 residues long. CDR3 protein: CASSLTGGYTEAFF. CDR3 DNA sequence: TGTGCCAGTAGCCTGACAGGGGGCTACACTGAAGCTTTCTTT. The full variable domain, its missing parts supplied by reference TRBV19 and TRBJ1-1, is DGGITQSPKYLFRKEGQNVTLSCEQNLNHDAMYWYRQDPGQGLRLIYYSQIVNDFQKGDIAEGYSVSREKKESFPLTVTSAQKNPTAFYLCASSLTGGYTEAFFGQGTRLTVV.

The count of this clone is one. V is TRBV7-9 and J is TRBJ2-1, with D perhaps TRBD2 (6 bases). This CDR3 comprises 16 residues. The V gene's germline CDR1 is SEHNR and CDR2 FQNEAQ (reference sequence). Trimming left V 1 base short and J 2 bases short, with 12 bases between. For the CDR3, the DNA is TGTGCCAGCAGCTTAGGGGGCGGGATCCCCTACAATGAGCAGTTCTTC. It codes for CASSLGGGIPYNEQFF.

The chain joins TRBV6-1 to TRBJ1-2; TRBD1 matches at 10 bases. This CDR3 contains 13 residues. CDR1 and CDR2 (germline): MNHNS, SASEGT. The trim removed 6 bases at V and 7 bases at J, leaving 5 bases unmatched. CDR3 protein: CASRDRGRVGYTF. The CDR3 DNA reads TGTGCCAGCAGGGACAGGGGGAGGGTTGGCTACACCTTC.

The CDR3 DNA reads TGTGCCAGCAGGAGGGATGCTCGAGGCACCGGGGAGCTGTTTTTT. Residues: CASRRDARGTGELFF. The chain uses TRBV6-6 and TRBJ2-2; a weak D match, TRBD2 (5 bases). The CDR3 extends over 15 amino acids. V shed 6 bases and J shed 4 bases, with 15 bases lying between them. From germline, CDR1 is MNHNY and CDR2 SVGAGI (reference sequence).

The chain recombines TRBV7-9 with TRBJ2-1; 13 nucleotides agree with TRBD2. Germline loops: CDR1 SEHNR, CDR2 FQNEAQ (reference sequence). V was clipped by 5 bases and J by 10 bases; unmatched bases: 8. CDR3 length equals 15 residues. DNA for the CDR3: TGTGCCAGCAGCCCCGGACTAGCGGGAGTCTGGGAGCAGTTCTTC. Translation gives CASSPGLAGVWEQFF.

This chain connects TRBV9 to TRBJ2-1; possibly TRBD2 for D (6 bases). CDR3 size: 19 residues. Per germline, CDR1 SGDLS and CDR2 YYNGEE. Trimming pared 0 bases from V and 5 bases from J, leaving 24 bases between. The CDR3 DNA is TGTGCCAGCAGCGTAGCTACGGAGGCGGGGTTCCCGAGGGACAATGAGCAGTTCTTC. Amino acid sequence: CASSVATEAGFPRDNEQFF.

DNA of the CDR3: TGTGCCAGCAGTCGGGGGGGGGCTGGGGCCAACGTCCTGACTTTC. Amino acid sequence: CASSRGGAGANVLTF. This chain joins TRBV27 and TRBJ2-6; 8 nucleotides match TRBD2. The V gene end was trimmed by 5 bases and the J gene end by 2 bases; junction bases not matched to a gene: 2. Germline assignment: CDR1 MNHEY and CDR2 SMNVEV (reference sequence). The length of the CDR3 is 15 residues.

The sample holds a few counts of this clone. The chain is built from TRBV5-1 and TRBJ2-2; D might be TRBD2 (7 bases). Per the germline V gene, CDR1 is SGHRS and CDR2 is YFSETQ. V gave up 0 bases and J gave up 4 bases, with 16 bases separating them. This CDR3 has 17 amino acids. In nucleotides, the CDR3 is TGCGCCAGCAGCTTGGATCCCCGGGGGGCTCGCACCGGGGAGCTGTTTTTT. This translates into CASSLDPRGARTGELFF. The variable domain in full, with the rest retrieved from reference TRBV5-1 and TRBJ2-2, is KAGVTQTPRYLIKTRGQQVTLSCSPISGHRSVSWYQQTPGQGLQFLFEYFSETQRNKGNFPGRFSGRQFSNSRSEMNVSTLELGDSALYLCASSLDPRGARTGELFFGEGSRLTVL.

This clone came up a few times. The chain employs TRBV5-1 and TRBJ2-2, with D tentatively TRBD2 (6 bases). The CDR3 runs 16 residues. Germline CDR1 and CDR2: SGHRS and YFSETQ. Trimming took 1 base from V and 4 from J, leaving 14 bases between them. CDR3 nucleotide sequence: TGCGCCAGCAGCTTGCCGGGAGCCCAGACCACCGGGGAGCTGTTTTTT. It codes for CASSLPGAQTTGELFF.

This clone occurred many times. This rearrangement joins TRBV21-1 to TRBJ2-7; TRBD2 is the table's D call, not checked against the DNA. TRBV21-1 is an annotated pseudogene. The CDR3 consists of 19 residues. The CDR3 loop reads CASREGELRSGSPRGEQYF. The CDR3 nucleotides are TGTGCCAGCCGAGAGGGGGAATTACGAAGCGGGAGCCCTCGGGGCGAGCAGTACTTC.

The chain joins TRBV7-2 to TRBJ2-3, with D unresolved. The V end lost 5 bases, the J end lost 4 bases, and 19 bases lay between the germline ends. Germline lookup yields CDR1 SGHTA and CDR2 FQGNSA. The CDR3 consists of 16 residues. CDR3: CASSGDWVGEADTQYF. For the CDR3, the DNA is TGTGCCAGCAGCGGAGACTGGGTGGGTGAGGCAGATACGCAGTATTTT.

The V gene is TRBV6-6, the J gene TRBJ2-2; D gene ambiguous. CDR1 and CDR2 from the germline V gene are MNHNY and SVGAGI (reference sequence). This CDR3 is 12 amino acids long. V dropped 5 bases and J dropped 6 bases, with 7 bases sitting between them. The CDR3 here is CASSTRAGELFF. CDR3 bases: TGTGCCAGCAGTACAAGAGCCGGGGAGCTGTTTTTT.

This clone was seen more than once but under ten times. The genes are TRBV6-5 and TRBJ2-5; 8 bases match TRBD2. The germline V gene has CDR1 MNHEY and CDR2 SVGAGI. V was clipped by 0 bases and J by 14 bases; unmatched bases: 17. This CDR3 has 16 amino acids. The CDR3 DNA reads TGTGCCAGCAGTTACTCGCTACTAGCGGACACCCCAAACGTATACTTC. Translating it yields CASSYSLLADTPNVYF.

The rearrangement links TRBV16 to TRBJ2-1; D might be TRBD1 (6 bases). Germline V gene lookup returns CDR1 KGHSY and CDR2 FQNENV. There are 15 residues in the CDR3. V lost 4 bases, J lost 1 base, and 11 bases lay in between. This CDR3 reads CASSPGTPSYNEQFF. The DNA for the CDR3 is TGTGCCAGCAGCCCAGGGACACCTTCCTACAATGAGCAGTTCTTC. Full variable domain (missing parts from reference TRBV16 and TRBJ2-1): GEEVAQTPKHLVRGEGQKAKLYCAPIKGHSYVFWYQQVLKNEFKFLISFQNENVFDETGMPKERFSAKCLPNSPCSLEIQATKLEDSAVYFCASSPGTPSYNEQFFGPGTRLTVL.

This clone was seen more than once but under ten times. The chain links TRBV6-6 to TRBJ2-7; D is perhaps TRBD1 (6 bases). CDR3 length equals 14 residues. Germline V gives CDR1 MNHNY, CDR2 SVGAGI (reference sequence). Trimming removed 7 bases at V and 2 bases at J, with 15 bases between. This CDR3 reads CASIQNQGPYEQYF. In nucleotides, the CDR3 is TGTGCCAGCATTCAAAATCAGGGGCCCTACGAGCAGTACTTC.

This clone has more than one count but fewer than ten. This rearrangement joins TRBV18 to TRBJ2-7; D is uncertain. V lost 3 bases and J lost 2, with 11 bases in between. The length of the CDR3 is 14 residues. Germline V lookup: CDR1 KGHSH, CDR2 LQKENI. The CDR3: CASSPNRPPYEQYF. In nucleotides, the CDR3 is TGTGCCAGCTCACCGAACAGACCCCCCTACGAGCAGTACTTC.

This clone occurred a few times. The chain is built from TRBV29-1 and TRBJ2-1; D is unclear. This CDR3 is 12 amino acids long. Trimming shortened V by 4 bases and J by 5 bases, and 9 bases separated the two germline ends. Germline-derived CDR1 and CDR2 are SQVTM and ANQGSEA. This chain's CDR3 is CSVGSADNEQFF. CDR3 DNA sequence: TGCAGCGTTGGGTCCGCGGACAATGAGCAGTTCTTC.

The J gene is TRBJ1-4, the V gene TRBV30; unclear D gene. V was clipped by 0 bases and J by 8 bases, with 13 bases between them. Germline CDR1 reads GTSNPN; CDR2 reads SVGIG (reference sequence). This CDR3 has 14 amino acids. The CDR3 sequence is CAWSVRRAAEKLFF. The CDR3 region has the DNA TGTGCCTGGAGTGTACGCCGGGCCGCGGAAAAACTGTTTTTT.

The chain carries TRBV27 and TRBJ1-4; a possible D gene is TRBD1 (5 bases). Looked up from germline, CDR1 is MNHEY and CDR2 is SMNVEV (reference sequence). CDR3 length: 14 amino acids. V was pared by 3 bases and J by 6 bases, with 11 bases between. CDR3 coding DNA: TGTGCCAGCAGTTTCATGTGGGGGGATGAAAAACTGTTTTTT. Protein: CASSFMWGDEKLFF.

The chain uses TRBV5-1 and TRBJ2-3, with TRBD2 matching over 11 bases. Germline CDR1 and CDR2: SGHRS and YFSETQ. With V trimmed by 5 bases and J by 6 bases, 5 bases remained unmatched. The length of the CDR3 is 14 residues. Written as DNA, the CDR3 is TGCGCCAGCAGAATACTAGCGGGAGTGGATACGCAGTATTTT. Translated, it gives CASRILAGVDTQYF. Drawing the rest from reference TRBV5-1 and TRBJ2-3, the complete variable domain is KAGVTQTPRYLIKTRGQQVTLSCSPISGHRSVSWYQQTPGQGLQFLFEYFSETQRNKGNFPGRFSGRQFSNSRSEMNVSTLELGDSALYLCASRILAGVDTQYFGPGTRLTVL.

CDR3 in amino acids: CATSRDVDGYTF. The CDR3, as DNA: TGTGCCACCAGCAGAGATGTAGATGGCTACACCTTC. The chain joins TRBV15 to TRBJ1-2; the D is unclear. The germline CDR1 and CDR2 sequences are LNHNV and YYDKDF (reference sequence). V was pared by 0 bases and J by 6 bases, with 5 bases between. The CDR3 sequence is 12 residues long. The full variable domain, its missing parts supplied by reference TRBV15 and TRBJ1-2, is DAMVIQNPRYQVTQFGKPVTLSCSQTLNHNVMYWYQQKSSQAPKLLFHYYDKDFNNEADTPDNFQSRRPNTSFCFLDIRSPGLGDTAMYLCATSRDVDGYTFGSGTRLTVV.